The present T cell receptor beta chain was sequenced within a study of cytomegalovirus exposure and HLA in healthy donors. Broader study findings: Being productive about 87% or about 30% of the time was typical of most TCR beta V segments in an earlier analysis. A later examination showed that TCR association rates differed by HLA locus, with DRB1 most and HLA-C fewest.

The CDR3 contains 15 residues. Germline values: CDR1 SGHRS, CDR2 YFSETQ. Trimming cost V 9 bases and J 5 bases; bases outside gene matches: 11. Note on this clone: Its target is not known.

Vbeta (60) and Jbeta (13) primers were used in the PCR. Measured with immunoSEQ multiplex PCR; TCRdb has only the in-frame clones, and not every one. This sample has about 120,000 clones, with roughly 82% found just once. Healthy bone marrow donors made up the cohort. Sequenced: PBMCs. This chain links TRBV5-1 with TRBJ2-3, with 11 bases lining up with TRBD2. The clonotype was recovered from a man between 35 and 55 years old in good health and CMV-seropositive. CDR3 sequence (DNA): TGCGCCACGGCTAGCGGGCTAGCGGGGGGAGATACGCAGTATTTT. It encodes CATASGLAGGDTQYF.